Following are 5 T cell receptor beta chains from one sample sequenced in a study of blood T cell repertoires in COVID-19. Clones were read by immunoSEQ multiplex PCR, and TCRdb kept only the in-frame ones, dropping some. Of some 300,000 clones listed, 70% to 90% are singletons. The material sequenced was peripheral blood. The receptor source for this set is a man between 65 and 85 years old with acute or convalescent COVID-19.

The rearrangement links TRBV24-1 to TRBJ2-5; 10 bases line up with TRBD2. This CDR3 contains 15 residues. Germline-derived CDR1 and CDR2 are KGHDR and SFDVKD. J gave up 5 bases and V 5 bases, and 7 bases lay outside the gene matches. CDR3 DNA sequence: TGTGCCACCAGTGGGGCTAGCGGGGGTATGGAGACCCAGTACTTC. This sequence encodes CATSGASGGMETQYF.

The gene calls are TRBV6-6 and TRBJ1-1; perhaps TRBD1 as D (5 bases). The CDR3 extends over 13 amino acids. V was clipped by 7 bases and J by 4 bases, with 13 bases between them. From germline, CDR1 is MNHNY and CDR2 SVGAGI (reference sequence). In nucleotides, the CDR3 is TGTGCCAGCAACCAACCCGACAGCACTGAAGCTTTCTTT. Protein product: CASNQPDSTEAFF.

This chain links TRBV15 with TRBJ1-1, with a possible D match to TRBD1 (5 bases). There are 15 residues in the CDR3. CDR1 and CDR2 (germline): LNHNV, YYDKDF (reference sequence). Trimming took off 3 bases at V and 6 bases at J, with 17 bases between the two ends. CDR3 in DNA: TGTGCCACCAGCAGGGGTGGAGGGGTTGCCCCTGAAGCTTTCTTT. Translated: CATSRGGGVAPEAFF.

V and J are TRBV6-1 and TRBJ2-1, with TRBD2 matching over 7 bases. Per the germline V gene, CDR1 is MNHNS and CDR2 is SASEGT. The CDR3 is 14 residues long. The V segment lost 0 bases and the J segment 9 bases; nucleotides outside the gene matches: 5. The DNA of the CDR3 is TGTGCCAGCAGTGAAGCCGGGGAGGGCGGTGAGCAGTTCTTC. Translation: CASSEAGEGGEQFF.

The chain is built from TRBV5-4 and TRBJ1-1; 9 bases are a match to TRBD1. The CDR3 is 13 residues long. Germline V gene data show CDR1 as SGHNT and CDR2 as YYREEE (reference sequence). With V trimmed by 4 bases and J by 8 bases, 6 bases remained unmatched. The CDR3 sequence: CASSPGQGNEAFF. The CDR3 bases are TGTGCCAGCAGCCCGGGACAGGGAAACGAAGCTTTCTTT.